The clone carrying this T cell receptor beta chain came up once. The data belong to a study of blood T cell repertoires in COVID-19. The CDR3 is 16 residues long. Germline loops: CDR1 SGDLS, CDR2 YYNGEE. V dropped 0 bases and J dropped 0; count of bases not matched to a gene: 3. Only in-frame clones appear in the TCRdb table, and some are missing; sequencing was by immunoSEQ multiplex PCR. The sample contains 200,000 or so clones, approximately 86% of which appear only once. This rearrangement joins TRBV9 to TRBJ2-3; 8 bases align to TRBD2. Sequenced sample: peripheral blood. This receptor was taken from a man between 60 and 75 years old with acute or convalescent COVID-19. Here the CDR3 reads CASSVVVAGSTDTQYF. The CDR3, as DNA: TGTGCCAGCAGCGTAGTGGTAGCGGGGAGCACAGATACGCAGTATTTT.